The 25 T cell receptor beta chains below come from one sample, sequenced in a study of blood T cell repertoires in COVID-19. The data were produced by immunoSEQ multiplex PCR, yet TCRdb's version contains in-frame clones alone and is incomplete. The sample lists approximately 250,000 clones; 70% to 90% were seen once. The material sequenced was PBMCs or T cells enriched from blood (not recorded which). Receptors were obtained from a woman aged 30 to 39 who had recovered from COVID-19.

The V call is TRBV2, the J call TRBJ2-1, with 8 nucleotides matching TRBD2. V lost 6 bases and J lost 5; bases outside the gene matches: 9. Per the germline V gene, CDR1 is SNHLY and CDR2 is FYNNEI. This CDR3 spans 15 amino acids. CDR3 sequence: CASRPPSGRNNEQFF. Here the CDR3 DNA reads TGTGCCAGCAGGCCCCCTAGCGGGCGAAACAATGAGCAGTTCTTC.

This rearrangement joins TRBV9 to TRBJ2-7, with 9 bases identical to TRBD1. V gave up 4 bases and J gave up 0 bases; unmatched junction bases: 5. This CDR3 region has 15 residues. CDR1 is SGDLS and CDR2 is YYNGEE in the germline V gene. DNA of the CDR3: TGTGCCAGCAGCCCACGGGACAGGGTCTCCTACGAGCAGTACTTC. Encoded protein: CASSPRDRVSYEQYF.

The chain combines TRBV7-3 with TRBJ2-3; 10 positions match TRBD2. J gave up 5 bases and V 5 bases, and 13 bases lay outside the gene matches. The germline CDR1 and CDR2 sequences are SGHTA and FQGTGA. CDR3 length: 17 residues. The CDR3 protein is CASSHPGLAGARDTQYF. The DNA for the CDR3 is TGTGCCAGCAGCCACCCCGGGCTAGCGGGGGCCCGAGATACGCAGTATTTT.

The chain is built from TRBV5-1 and TRBJ2-2; TRBD1 might be the D (6 bases). Germline-derived CDR1 and CDR2 are SGHRS and YFSETQ. This CDR3 comprises 18 residues. The V end was cut by 5 bases, the J end by 5 bases, with 25 bases between. For the CDR3, the DNA is TGCGCCAGCAGTTGGGATATGAATACAGGGCGAGATACCGGGGAGCTGTTTTTT. It is translated as CASSWDMNTGRDTGELFF.

V is TRBV12-3 or TRBV12-4 and J is TRBJ1-1, with D possibly being TRBD1 (6 bases). This CDR3 has 13 residues. The ends were cut back, 5 bases at V and 1 base at J, with 8 bases in the middle. CDR3 region: CASSRTENTEAFF. CDR3 in DNA: TGTGCCAGCAGTAGGACAGAGAACACTGAAGCTTTCTTT.

This chain joins TRBV25-1 and TRBJ2-7, with a tentative D call TRBD1 (6 bases). Germline V gene data show CDR1 as MGHDK and CDR2 as SYGVNS. Trimming removed 1 base at V and 9 bases at J, with 13 bases between. The CDR3 extends over 13 amino acids. The CDR3 sequence: CASSELGGLVQYF. CDR3 nucleotides: TGTGCCAGCAGTGAATTAGGGGGTCTGGTGCAGTACTTC.

CDR3 loop: CASSLPGAREKLFF. CDR3 nucleotides: TGTGCCAGCAGTTTACCAGGGGCTCGCGAAAAACTGTTTTTT. This chain connects TRBV28 to TRBJ1-4, with a weak D call TRBD1 (6 bases). Trimming removed 2 bases at V and 8 bases at J, with 12 bases between. The CDR3 runs 14 residues. Germline values: CDR1 MDHEN, CDR2 SYDVKM.

V and J are TRBV5-1 and TRBJ1-2; TRBD1 aligns across 7 bases. The CDR3 runs 15 residues. The germline gives CDR1 SGHRS, CDR2 YFSETQ. Trimming removed 5 bases from V and 4 bases from J; junction bases left unmatched: 11. The CDR3 DNA reads as TGCGCCAGCAGTTCACCGGGACAGCCCCTCTATGGCTACACCTTC. Translation: CASSSPGQPLYGYTF.

This clone was observed once. The chain links TRBV7-3 to TRBJ2-2, with 9 bases aligning to TRBD1. Germline-derived CDR1 and CDR2 are SGHTA and FQGTGA. CDR3 length equals 18 residues. V lost 3 bases to trimming and J lost 5 bases; unmatched junction nucleotides: 13. The CDR3 bases are TGTGCCAGCAGCTTCACACCGTCGACAGGGGGAGTAACCGGGGAGCTGTTTTTT. Translating gives CASSFTPSTGGVTGELFF.

The V call is TRBV7-2, the J call TRBJ1-1, with TRBD1 identical over 9 bases. The V segment lost 5 bases and the J segment 7 bases; nucleotides outside the gene matches: 8. The CDR3 spans 14 residues. The germline gives CDR1 SGHTA, CDR2 FQGNSA. The CDR3 DNA reads TGTGCCAGCAGCCCAGGGACAGGGCGGGGTGAAGCTTTCTTT. Its protein product is CASSPGTGRGEAFF.

V is TRBV4-3 and J is TRBJ2-2; possible D gene TRBD1, 6 bases. The CDR3 contains 15 residues. V was trimmed by 6 bases and J by 3 bases, leaving 14 bases between them. Per the germline V gene, CDR1 is LGHNA and CDR2 is YSLEER. The CDR3 DNA reads as TGCGCCAGCAGAAACAGGGTCGGGTACACCGGGGAGCTGTTTTTT. Amino acid sequence: CASRNRVGYTGELFF.

This chain joins TRBV5-8 and TRBJ1-1; the match to TRBD1 covers 8 bases. Looked up from germline, CDR1 is SGHTS and CDR2 is YDEGEE. The CDR3 runs 16 residues. The junction had 7 bases not matched to a gene; V was cut back by 3 bases and J by 0 bases. As DNA, the CDR3 is TGTGCCAGCAGCTACGGACAGGGATACATGAACACTGAAGCTTTCTTT. Translating it yields CASSYGQGYMNTEAFF. The full variable domain, its missing parts supplied by reference TRBV5-8 and TRBJ1-1, is EAGVTQSPTHLIKTRGQQATLRCSPISGHTSVYWYQQALGLGLQFLLWYDEGEERNRGNFPPRFSGRQFPNYSSELNVNALELEDSALYLCASSYGQGYMNTEAFFGQGTRLTVV.

The chain has TRBV19 and TRBJ2-1; 7 bases align to TRBD1. The J segment lost 2 bases and the V segment lost 5 bases, leaving 3 bases of the junction unmatched. Per germline, CDR1 LNHDA and CDR2 SQIVND (reference sequence). The CDR3 has 14 amino acids. DNA of the CDR3: TGTGCCAGTAGTCCGACAGGGCCCTACAATGAGCAGTTCTTC. Its protein product is CASSPTGPYNEQFF. The full variable domain, completed using reference TRBV19 and TRBJ2-1, is DGGITQSPKYLFRKEGQNVTLSCEQNLNHDAMYWYRQDPGQGLRLIYYSQIVNDFQKGDIAEGYSVSREKKESFPLTVTSAQKNPTAFYLCASSPTGPYNEQFFGPGTRLTVL.

V and J are TRBV18 and TRBJ2-7, with a weak D call TRBD1 (5 bases). The germline V and J ends were trimmed by 1 base and 3 bases, with 7 bases remaining between them. This CDR3 region has 13 residues. CDR1 and CDR2 from the germline V gene are KGHSH and LQKENI. CDR3 in DNA: TGTGCCAGCTCACCACAAACAGGCTACGAGCAGTACTTC. Translated: CASSPQTGYEQYF.

The V and J genes are TRBV19 and TRBJ2-4; 9 nucleotides agree with TRBD1. Trimming took 5 bases from V and 2 from J; bases not matched to a gene: 7. CDR1 and CDR2 from the germline V gene are LNHDA and SQIVND (reference sequence). This CDR3 is 16 amino acids long. The CDR3 DNA is TGTGCCAGTAGTCCTTCGACAGGGGGAACCAAAAACATTCAGTACTTC. The encoded protein is CASSPSTGGTKNIQYF.

The rearrangement joins TRBV7-8 to TRBJ1-2, with 8 bases aligning to TRBD1. CDR3 size: 15 residues. V shed 5 bases and J 4 bases; nucleotides not matched to a gene: 9. CDR1 and CDR2 from the germline V gene are SGHVS and FQNEAQ. CDR3 loop: CASSPRTGPSYGYTF. Here the CDR3 DNA reads TGTGCCAGCAGCCCCCGGACAGGGCCCTCCTATGGCTACACCTTC.

The V gene is TRBV18, the J gene TRBJ1-2; D is unresolved. V dropped 3 bases and J dropped 9 bases, with 8 bases sitting between them. Germline CDR1 and CDR2: KGHSH and LQKENI. The CDR3 sequence is 11 residues long. The CDR3: CASSPERSYTF. In nucleotides, the CDR3 is TGTGCCAGCTCACCGGAGAGGAGCTACACCTTC.

The rearrangement uses TRBV9 and TRBJ2-3; TRBD2 matches 11 bases. CDR3 length equals 16 residues. CDR1 and CDR2 (germline): SGDLS, YYNGEE. V gave up 4 bases and J gave up 1 base; unmatched junction bases: 5. CDR3 bases: TGTGCCAGCAGCTCCACACTAGCGGGGGGCACAGATACGCAGTATTTT. It translates to CASSSTLAGGTDTQYF. Supplemented by reference TRBV9 and TRBJ2-3, the full variable domain reads DSGVTQTPKHLITATGQRVTLRCSPRSGDLSVYWYQQSLDQGLQFLIQYYNGEERAKGNILERFSAQQFPDLHSELNLSSLELGDSALYFCASSSTLAGGTDTQYFGPGTRLTVL.

This rearrangement joins TRBV6-5 to TRBJ1-2; D remains ambiguous. V gave up 4 bases and J gave up 8 bases, with 11 bases separating them. Germline V CDR1 and CDR2: MNHEY, SVGAGI. The CDR3 loop spans 12 amino acids. This CDR3 reads CASSFGLGGYTF. The CDR3 bases are TGTGCCAGCAGTTTCGGACTAGGCGGCTACACCTTC.

The rearrangement uses TRBV28 and TRBJ1-6; D remains ambiguous. This CDR3 is 14 amino acids long. Germline CDR1 reads MDHEN; CDR2 reads SYDVKM. V was cut by 7 bases and J by 7 bases, with 14 bases left in between. This CDR3 is CASKPGNGNSPLHF. The CDR3 DNA is TGTGCCAGCAAGCCGGGGAATGGAAATTCACCCCTCCACTTT. Complete variable domain (other parts from reference TRBV28 and TRBJ1-6): DVKVTQSSRYLVKRTGEKVFLECVQDMDHENMFWYRQDPGLGLRLIYFSYDVKMKEKGDIPEGYSVSREKKERFSLILESASTNQTSMYLCASKPGNGNSPLHFGNGTRLTVT.

This chain links TRBV5-1 with TRBJ2-3; D is uncertain. Trimming took 4 bases from V and 4 from J, leaving 19 bases between them. Germline-derived CDR1 and CDR2 are SGHRS and YFSETQ. The CDR3 totals 16 residues. The DNA for the CDR3 is TGCGCCAGCAGCATGGATTTTCGGAGAAAGGCAGATACGCAGTATTTT. Amino acid sequence: CASSMDFRRKADTQYF.

The chain couples TRBV6-5 to TRBJ1-2, with TRBD1 identical over 7 bases. V trimming: 6 bases; J trimming: 5 bases; junction bases outside the gene matches: 12. This CDR3 spans 15 amino acids. The V gene's germline CDR1 is MNHEY and CDR2 SVGAGI. The DNA for the CDR3 is TGTGCCAGCAGGGACCCCGGGACAGACGTTTATGGCTACACCTTC. It is translated as CASRDPGTDVYGYTF.

The chain carries TRBV4-1 and TRBJ2-2; D is possibly TRBD1 (6 bases). This CDR3 contains 16 residues. V lost 4 bases and J lost 2, with 14 bases in between. Germline V gene lookup returns CDR1 MGHRA and CDR2 YSYEKL. CDR3 in amino acids: CASSRGLASNTGELFF. The CDR3 region has the DNA TGCGCCAGCAGCCGGGGGCTAGCATCCAACACCGGGGAGCTGTTTTTT.

In this sample, this clone turned up a few times. The chain joins TRBV10-3 to TRBJ1-2; unclear D gene. Per germline, CDR1 ENHRY and CDR2 SYGVKD. The CDR3 is made up of 13 amino acids. Trimming took 5 bases from V and 5 from J, leaving 12 bases between them. The CDR3 coding sequence is TGTGCCATCAGTAACGGGGTGGTGTATGGCTACACCTTC. Encoded protein: CAISNGVVYGYTF.

The chain uses TRBV5-3 and TRBJ1-6; D is possibly TRBD1 (5 bases). TRBV5-3 is assigned to the ORF class and has an uncertain function. With 3 bases removed from V and 5 bases from J, the gap between germline ends came to 12 bases. CDR3 length: 15 residues. For the CDR3, the DNA is TGTGCCAGAAGCTGGAACGGACACCATAATTCACCCCTCCACTTT. Amino acids: CARSWNGHHNSPLHF.